This T cell receptor (beta chain) appears in the sequencing data of a study of shared clonotypes between healthy human individuals (dated by TCRdb to about 2020). With regard to the full study: A couple of women and a few men aged 18 to 49 years were included in the cohort. To estimate repertoire size and how much clonotype sharing occurs between individuals, the study deeply sequenced the blood TCR repertoires of five healthy adults. Each donor's leukapheresis produced roughly between about 0.8 and 10 billion PBMCs. For each donor, CD4 naive and CD4 memory were each run on three plates, CD8 naive on two plates, and CD8 memory on one plate. Different laboratories and diverse techniques were used to prepare libraries and sequence TCR repertoires, to increase sequencing depth and limit assay-specific biases.

In its sample, this clone was seen many times. Its antigen remains unidentified. The input lacks base qualities; no much larger clone sits a single base away. Using the deep immunoSEQ assay, TCR CDR3 regions were amplified from genomic DNA by multiplex PCR. Extracted genomic DNA from each cell subset was distributed evenly across all wells of several immunoSEQ 96-well plates, and each plate was treated as a replicate. For sorted subsets, roughly 190 ng of genomic DNA, equivalent to about 30,000 T cell genomes, went into each replicate PCR. Purified libraries were measured with a Qubit 3.0 fluorometer, size-checked on a Bioanalyzer 2100, and measured again with the KAPA Library Quantification kit. Each immunoSEQ 96-well plate was sequenced on its own single-read 150-cycle Illumina NextSeq 550 flow cell. From the authors' description of their analysis: The immunoSEQ output contained only junctional sequences without quality scores, so filtering could not match that applied to full-length reads. To assign V/J genes and CDR3, sequences were annotated using PyIR, a Python wrapper for IgBLAST v1.9, with IMGT germline references. Reads were removed for weak V/J assignments (E-value above 1e-6), missing CDR3, stop codons, out-of-frame junctions, or ambiguous translated residues. V3J clonotypes were defined by identical inferred V gene, J gene, and CDR3 amino acid sequence. To compute the percentage overlap between repertoires, the number of shared unique clonotypes was divided by the size of the smaller repertoire. Repertoire richness was assessed with RTK rarefaction, the Chao1 estimator, and Recon v2.1 estimates of unobserved clonotypes. OLGA was used to compute generation probabilities for all TCRbeta clonotypes that the gDNA method yielded from a handful of donors. TCRdb took over this immuneACCESS table, retaining in-frame rearrangements with V and J assigned. Such tables are incomplete; in checked studies, under half of the missing clones stem from an unresolved V gene, and the remainder is unexplained. V and J calls and clone size are given by that table; D and trimming were obtained from the DNA. This sample is represented by approximately 710,000 clones; 90% of them were singletons. The ten largest clones take up about 34% of the sample.

What the research found in general, with its limitations: Higher generation probabilities were observed for clonotypes shared by all four sorted-subset donors than for non-shared clonotypes. Pairwise subsampling led to the expectation that sequencing depth would affect the degree of clonotype sharing among donors. Sampling was limited to blood, and TCR repertoires in tissue likely differ from TCR repertoires in blood. Naive subsets generally had larger estimated clonotype richness than memory subsets did. Sharing across a few donors was observed for approximately 5% of naive CD4, over 3% of naive CD8, 2.3% of memory CD4, and over 0.3% of memory CD8 clonotypes. The genetic and exposure-history diversity represented was limited by the small number of donors. Incomplete sequencing was indicated by rarefaction of sorted-subset datasets, despite the large sequencing depth.

The donors were healthy, HIV-negative adults who had no recently reported acute infections or vaccinations. Every donor was a Caucasian adult residing in Nashville, Tennessee, USA. CD8 memory samples consisted of magnetically selected CD45RO+ cells combined with CCR7-negative CD45RA+ effector memory (TemRA) cells. Blood was obtained by leukapheresis, after which PBMCs were separated by Ficoll-Histopaque density gradient centrifugation and cryopreserved in liquid nitrogen vapor phase. Analytical flow cytometry was used to check the purity and quantity of every magnetically sorted T cell population. From each sorted fraction, genomic DNA was isolated and quantified by UV absorbance on a Nanodrop 2000c. This clonotype was obtained from a man aged 18 to 29 in good health. Some clones in this sample may be carry-over from other donors' samples. The sequenced sample consisted of memory CD8+ T cells from PBMCs. Explained via the paper, the cell subset or site label denotes: CD45RO+ cells pooled with CCR7-negative TemRA cells.

The sequenced DNA is TGCGCCAGCAGCCCAATGGGGGGTGCTGGCACTGAAGCTTTCTTT. Its protein is CASSPMGGAGTEAFF. The sequence joins TRBV4-1 to TRBJ1-1; TRBD1 could be the D gene, as 5 bases match. The V and J ends are trimmed by 4 bases and 4 bases, leaving 16 bases between them. CDR1 MGHRA and CDR2 YSYEKL were looked up in the germline V gene. From cysteine to phenylalanine, the CDR3 is 15 amino acids long. Left in the record is the CDR3 DNA by itself, 45 bases read in frame from the first base.